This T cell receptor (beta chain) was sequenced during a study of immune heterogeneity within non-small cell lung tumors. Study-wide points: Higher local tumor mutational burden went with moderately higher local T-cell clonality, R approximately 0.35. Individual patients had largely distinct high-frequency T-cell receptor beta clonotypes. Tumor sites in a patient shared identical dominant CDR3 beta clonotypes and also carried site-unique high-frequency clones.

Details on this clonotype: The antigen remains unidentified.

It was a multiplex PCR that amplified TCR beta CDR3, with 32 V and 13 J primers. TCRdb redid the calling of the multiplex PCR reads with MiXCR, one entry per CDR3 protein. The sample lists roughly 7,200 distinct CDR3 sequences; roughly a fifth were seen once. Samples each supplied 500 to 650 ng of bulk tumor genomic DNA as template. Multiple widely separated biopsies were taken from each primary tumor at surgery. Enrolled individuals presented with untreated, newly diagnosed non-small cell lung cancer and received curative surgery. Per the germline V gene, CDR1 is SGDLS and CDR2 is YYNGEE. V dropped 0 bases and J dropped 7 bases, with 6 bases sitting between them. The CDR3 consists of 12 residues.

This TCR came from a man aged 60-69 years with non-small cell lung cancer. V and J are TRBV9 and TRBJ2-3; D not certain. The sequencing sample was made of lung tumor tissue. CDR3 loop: CASSVGVYTQYF. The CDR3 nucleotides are TGTGCCAGCAGCGTAGGAGTGTATACGCAGTATTTT.